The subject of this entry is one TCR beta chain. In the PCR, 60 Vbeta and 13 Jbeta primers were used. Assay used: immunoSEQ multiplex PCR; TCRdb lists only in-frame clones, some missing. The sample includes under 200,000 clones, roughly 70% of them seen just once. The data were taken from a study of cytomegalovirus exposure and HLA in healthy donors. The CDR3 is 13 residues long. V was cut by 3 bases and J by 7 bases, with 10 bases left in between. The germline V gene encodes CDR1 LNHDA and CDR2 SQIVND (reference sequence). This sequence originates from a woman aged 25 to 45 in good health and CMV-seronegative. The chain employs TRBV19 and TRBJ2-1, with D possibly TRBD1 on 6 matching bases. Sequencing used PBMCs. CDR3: CASSIGQLNEQFF. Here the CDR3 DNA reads TGTGCCAGTAGTATTGGACAGCTAAATGAGCAGTTCTTC. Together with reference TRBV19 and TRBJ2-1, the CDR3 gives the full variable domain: DGGITQSPKYLFRKEGQNVTLSCEQNLNHDAMYWYRQDPGQGLRLIYYSQIVNDFQKGDIAEGYSVSREKKESFPLTVTSAQKNPTAFYLCASSIGQLNEQFFGPGTRLTVL.